The 25 T cell receptor beta chains below come from one sample, sequenced in a study of shared clonotypes between healthy human individuals. Some clones are missing from TCRdb's copy, which holds only in-frame ones; the method was immunoSEQ multiplex PCR. The data contain millions of clones, more than 80% of them singletons. Specimen: naive CD4+ T cells sorted from blood. Stated subset: CD45RA+ positively selected. These receptors were obtained from a man aged 18 to 29 in good health.

The CDR3 bases are TGTGCCAGCAGTTACCGCCGAGACAGGGTACGAGACTACTCTGGGATGAACACTGAAGCTTTCTTT. It yields the protein CASSYRRDRVRDYSGMNTEAFF. The rearrangement uses TRBV6-7 and TRBJ1-1; 7 nucleotides align to TRBD1. TRBV6-7 counts as an open reading frame of uncertain function. The V gene end was trimmed by 2 bases and the J gene end by 0 bases; junction bases not matched to a gene: 24. The CDR3 has 22 amino acids.

The chain has TRBV9 and TRBJ1-1; D gene uncertain. Germline assignment: CDR1 SGDLS and CDR2 YYNGEE. The CDR3 sequence is 13 residues long. Trimming removed 5 bases at V and 4 bases at J, with 12 bases between. The CDR3 DNA is TGTGCCAGCAGTCGGGATTTGGGCACTGAAGCTTTCTTT. Encoded protein: CASSRDLGTEAFF.

Comment on this clone: One end of the junction does not line up with germline, which may come from a read error. The chain employs TRBV30 and TRBJ2-3, with D uncertain. The CDR3 is made up of 13 amino acids. Looked up from germline, CDR1 is GTSNPN and CDR2 is SVGIG (reference sequence). In DNA form, the CDR3 reads TGTGCCTGTAGTGAGCTCCAATCAGATACGCAGTATTTT. It encodes CACSELQSDTQYF.

The V gene is TRBV9, the J gene TRBJ1-1; possibly TRBD1 for D (5 bases). With 4 bases removed from V and 1 base from J, the gap between germline ends came to 14 bases. There are 15 residues in the CDR3. Per the germline V gene, CDR1 is SGDLS and CDR2 is YYNGEE. CDR3 DNA sequence: TGTGCCAGCAGCCTAGGACATACAGGGAACACTGAAGCTTTCTTT. Amino acids: CASSLGHTGNTEAFF.

The chain joins TRBV5-1 to TRBJ2-5; TRBD2 matches 11 bases. V lost 0 bases and J lost 1; bases outside the gene matches: 5. CDR1 is SGHRS, CDR2 YFSETQ, per germline. The CDR3 is 17 residues long. The CDR3 nucleotides read TGCGCCAGCAGCTTGGGATATAGCGGGAGGGCCCAAGAGACCCAGTACTTC. Translation gives CASSLGYSGRAQETQYF.

The rearrangement joins TRBV4-1 to TRBJ2-2; D is possibly TRBD1 (5 bases). The CDR3 covers 15 residues. In germline, CDR1 is MGHRA, CDR2 YSYEKL. V shed 7 bases and J shed 2 bases, with 14 bases lying between them. The CDR3 DNA reads TGCGCCAGCACCGATAGGGGCCGCAACACCGGGGAGCTGTTTTTT. Its translation is CASTDRGRNTGELFF.

CDR3: CASSPSVEKLFF. CDR3 nucleotide sequence: TGTGCCAGCTCACCCTCGGTGGAAAAACTGTTTTTT. The chain carries TRBV18 and TRBJ1-4, with D uncertain. CDR1 is KGHSH, CDR2 LQKENI, per germline. The CDR3 is 12 residues long. V was cut by 3 bases and J by 8 bases, with 7 bases left in between.

The table lists this clone with a count of one. The chain links TRBV5-1 to TRBJ1-1; D perhaps matches TRBD1 (6 bases). V was trimmed by 5 bases and J by 1 base, leaving 12 bases between them. Germline values: CDR1 SGHRS, CDR2 YFSETQ. The CDR3 runs to 14 residues. Here the CDR3 reads CASSSIQGNTEAFF. CDR3 sequence (DNA): TGCGCCAGCAGTTCGATACAGGGGAACACTGAAGCTTTCTTT.

Comments on this clone: At one end the junction does not follow the germline gene, possibly because of a read error. This chain connects TRBV4-1 to TRBJ2-1, with a possible D match to TRBD2 (6 bases). This CDR3 has 15 residues. In germline, CDR1 is MGHRA, CDR2 YSYEKL. CDR3 coding DNA: TGCGTCAGCAGCCGTCCCCGGGGGACCGGGAATGAGCAGTTCTTC. The encoded protein is CVSSRPRGTGNEQFF.

Note on this clone: Other nucleotide sequences from this sample produce the same CDR3. The V gene is TRBV4-1, the J gene TRBJ2-1; TRBD2 agrees at 8 bases. Germline lookup yields CDR1 MGHRA and CDR2 YSYEKL. V was pared by 1 base and J by 4 bases, with 3 bases of the junction left unmatched. The CDR3 is 15 amino acids. CDR3 sequence: CASSQGERGYNEQFF. The CDR3 DNA reads TGCGCCAGCAGCCAAGGGGAGCGGGGGTACAATGAGCAGTTCTTC.

The chain recombines TRBV9 with TRBJ2-1; no clear D. V was cut by 0 bases and J by 3 bases, with 13 bases left in between. The germline gives CDR1 SGDLS, CDR2 YYNGEE. The CDR3 has 16 amino acids. The CDR3 DNA reads as TGTGCCAGCAGCGTAGGGTCCACGCCCCTCTACAATGAGCAGTTCTTC. Protein product: CASSVGSTPLYNEQFF.

The sample holds one count of this clone. The same CDR3 is also encoded by other DNA sequences in this sample. This chain connects TRBV11-2 to TRBJ1-1; D gene ambiguous. There are 12 residues in the CDR3. CDR1 is SGHAT and CDR2 is FQNNGV in the germline V gene. V lost 1 base to trimming and J lost 4 bases, with 4 bases between them. This chain's CDR3 is CASSLGPTEAFF. The CDR3, as DNA: TGTGCCAGCAGCTTAGGGCCCACTGAAGCTTTCTTT.

This chain joins TRBV10-3 and TRBJ1-3; D is uncertain. Germline CDR1 ENHRY, CDR2 SYGVKD. CDR3 length equals 15 residues. V was cut by 2 bases and J by 0 bases, with 8 bases left in between. The CDR3 spells CAISEGLNSGNTIYF. The CDR3 nucleotides are TGTGCCATCAGTGAGGGACTGAACTCTGGAAACACCATATATTTT.

CDR3 DNA: TGTGCCACCAGCCAGGGCCGAAGCTCCTACGAGCAGTACTTC. The encoded protein is CATSQGRSSYEQYF. The rearrangement uses TRBV15 and TRBJ2-7; the D gene is possibly TRBD1 (5 bases). Between the trimmed V and J ends, which lost 5 bases and 0 bases, there was a span of 11 bases. The CDR3 contains 14 residues. Germline V lookup: CDR1 LNHNV, CDR2 YYDKDF (reference sequence).

CDR3: CASSTRQGAGELFF. The DNA of the CDR3 is TGTGCCAGCAGCACTCGACAGGGGGCCGGGGAGCTGTTTTTT. The chain carries TRBV14 and TRBJ2-2; TRBD1 agrees at 9 bases. Germline values: CDR1 SGHDN, CDR2 FVKESK. The junction had 4 bases not matched to a gene; V was cut back by 5 bases and J by 6 bases. There are 14 residues in the CDR3.

The gene calls are TRBV6-1 and TRBJ1-1, with a tentative D call TRBD1 (5 bases). This CDR3 spans 16 amino acids. The germline V gene has CDR1 MNHNS and CDR2 SASEGT. V was trimmed by 2 bases and J by 2 bases, leaving 15 bases between them. CDR3 nucleotides: TGTGCCAGCAGTGAACGCCAGGGTTTTCCCAACACTGAAGCTTTCTTT. It codes for CASSERQGFPNTEAFF.

This sequence joins TRBV27 and TRBJ1-1; 8 bases agree with TRBD1. Germline-derived CDR1 and CDR2 are MNHEY and SMNVEV (reference sequence). Losses at the gene ends were 5 bases for V and 10 bases for J; bases not matched to a gene: 6. This CDR3 region has 12 residues. The CDR3 DNA is TGTGCCAGCAGTCAGCGGACAGGGAGAGCTTTCTTT. Its translation: CASSQRTGRAFF.

The chain joins TRBV2 to TRBJ2-7; 12 bases fit TRBD2. The CDR3 totals 15 residues. CDR1 and CDR2 from the germline V gene are SNHLY and FYNNEI. J was trimmed by 1 base and V by 5 bases; bases with no gene match: 3. This CDR3 reads CASSLGLAGSYEQYF. The CDR3, as DNA: TGTGCCAGCAGTTTAGGACTAGCGGGGTCCTACGAGCAGTACTTC. Looking up the rest from reference TRBV2 and TRBJ2-7 gives the full variable domain: EPEVTQTPSHQVTQMGQEVILRCVPISNHLYFYWYRQILGQKVEFLVSFYNNEISEKSEIFDDQFSVERPDGSNFTLKIRSTKLEDSAMYFCASSLGLAGSYEQYFGPGTRLTVT.

The table lists this clone with a count of one. The chain combines TRBV6-1 with TRBJ1-3; D ambiguous. The CDR3 sequence is 15 residues long. CDR1 is MNHNS and CDR2 is SASEGT in the germline V gene. V gave up 6 bases and J gave up 0 bases, with 12 bases separating them. Written as DNA, the CDR3 is TGTGCCAGCAGCACCGGCCCTTTCTCTGGAAACACCATATATTTT. Amino acid sequence: CASSTGPFSGNTIYF.

This clone was found once. An end of the junction differs from the germline gene, which may be a read error. The rearrangement links TRBV18 to TRBJ1-5, with TRBD1 identical over 7 bases. CDR1 KGHSH and CDR2 LQKENI come from the germline V gene. This CDR3 is built from 11 residues. The CDR3 sequence is CASSEGTVFNF. Here the CDR3 DNA reads TGTGCCAGCTCAGAAGGGACAGTTTTCAATTTT.

V usage is TRBV6-1 and J usage is TRBJ1-3; D ambiguous. The CDR3 runs to 16 residues. V was cut by 0 bases and J by 4 bases, with 13 bases left in between. Looked up from germline, CDR1 is MNHNS and CDR2 is SASEGT. CDR3 protein: CASSEALPIAGNTIYF. In DNA, the CDR3 is TGTGCCAGCAGTGAAGCGCTGCCCATAGCCGGAAACACCATATATTTT.

The rearrangement joins TRBV11-2 to TRBJ2-5; 10 nucleotides align to TRBD1. Germline V gene data show CDR1 as SGHAT and CDR2 as FQNNGV. The CDR3 has 14 residues. J was trimmed by 5 bases and V by 4 bases; bases with no gene match: 4. The CDR3 nucleotides are TGTGCCAGCAGCTCGGGACAGGGGTTGGAGACCCAGTACTTC. This translates into CASSSGQGLETQYF.

This clone was counted a single time. V usage is TRBV27 and J usage is TRBJ1-6; no firm D call. The CDR3 runs 14 residues. Trimming cost V 3 bases and J 5 bases, with 8 bases left between them. Germline CDR1 reads MNHEY; CDR2 reads SMNVEV (reference sequence). The CDR3 bases are TGTGCCAGCAGTTTGTTCTGGAATAATTCACCCCTCCACTTT. This gives the protein CASSLFWNNSPLHF.

This clone has just one count. The chain is built from TRBV9 and TRBJ2-1; 8 bases match TRBD2. From germline, CDR1 is SGDLS and CDR2 YYNGEE. The ends lost 2 bases at V and 7 bases at J; junction bases unmatched: 11. The CDR3 runs to 16 residues. CDR3 bases: TGTGCCAGCAGCGTCGGGACCGGGAGGGCTGTGAATGAGCAGTTCTTC. This sequence encodes CASSVGTGRAVNEQFF.

The chain recombines TRBV6-6 with TRBJ2-2; D is undetermined. The CDR3 runs 14 residues. With 5 bases removed from V and 3 bases from J, the gap between germline ends came to 10 bases. The V gene's germline CDR1 is MNHNY and CDR2 SVGAGI (reference sequence). CDR3 bases: TGTGCCAGCAGTCGCGCTAGGGACACCGGGGAGCTGTTTTTT. Translating it yields CASSRARDTGELFF.